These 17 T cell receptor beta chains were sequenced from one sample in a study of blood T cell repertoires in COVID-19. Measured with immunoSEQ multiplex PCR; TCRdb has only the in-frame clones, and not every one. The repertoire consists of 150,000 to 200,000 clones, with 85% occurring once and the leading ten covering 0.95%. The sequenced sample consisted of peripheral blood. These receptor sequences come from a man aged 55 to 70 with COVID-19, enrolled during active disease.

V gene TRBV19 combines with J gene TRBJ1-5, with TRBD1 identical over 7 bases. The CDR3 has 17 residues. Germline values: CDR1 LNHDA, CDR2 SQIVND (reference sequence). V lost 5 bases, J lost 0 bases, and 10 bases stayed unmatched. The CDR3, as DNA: TGTGCCAGTAGTGTCGCGGTTTGGACAGGTAGCAATCAGCCCCAGCATTTT. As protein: CASSVAVWTGSNQPQHF.

CDR3 bases: TGTGCCAGCAGCGCACGGGAGAACACTGAAGCTTTCTTT. It encodes CASSARENTEAFF. The rearrangement uses TRBV6-5 and TRBJ1-1, with D uncertain. V lost 6 bases and J lost 1, with 9 bases in between. Per the germline V gene, CDR1 is MNHEY and CDR2 is SVGAGI. The CDR3 length is 13 residues.

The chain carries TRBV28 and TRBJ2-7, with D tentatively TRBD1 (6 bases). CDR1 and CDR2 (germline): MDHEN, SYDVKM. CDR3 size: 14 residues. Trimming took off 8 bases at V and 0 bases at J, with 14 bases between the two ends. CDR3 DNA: TGTGCCAGCGAAACACAGGGTAGCTCCTACGAGCAGTACTTC. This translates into CASETQGSSYEQYF. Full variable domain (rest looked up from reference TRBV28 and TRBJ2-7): DVKVTQSSRYLVKRTGEKVFLECVQDMDHENMFWYRQDPGLGLRLIYFSYDVKMKEKGDIPEGYSVSREKKERFSLILESASTNQTSMYLCASETQGSSYEQYFGPGTRLTVT.

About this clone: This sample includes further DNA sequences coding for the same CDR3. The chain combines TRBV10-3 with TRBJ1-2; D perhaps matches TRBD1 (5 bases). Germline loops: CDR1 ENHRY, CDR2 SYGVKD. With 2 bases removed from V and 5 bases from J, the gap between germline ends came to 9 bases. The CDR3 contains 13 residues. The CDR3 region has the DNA TGTGCCATCAGTGAGGGGGCAGGTTATGGCTACACCTTC. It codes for CAISEGAGYGYTF.

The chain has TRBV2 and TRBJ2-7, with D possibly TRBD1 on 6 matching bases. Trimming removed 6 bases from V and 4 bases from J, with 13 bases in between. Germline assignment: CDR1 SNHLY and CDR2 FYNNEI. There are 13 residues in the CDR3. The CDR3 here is CASSYREKYEQYF. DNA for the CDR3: TGTGCCAGCAGCTACAGGGAAAAGTACGAGCAGTACTTC.

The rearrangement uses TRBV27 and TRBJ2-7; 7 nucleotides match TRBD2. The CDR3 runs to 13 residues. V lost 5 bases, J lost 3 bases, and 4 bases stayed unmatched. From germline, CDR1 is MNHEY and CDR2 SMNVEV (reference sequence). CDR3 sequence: CASSIAGVYEQYF. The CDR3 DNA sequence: TGTGCCAGCAGTATAGCGGGCGTCTACGAGCAGTACTTC.

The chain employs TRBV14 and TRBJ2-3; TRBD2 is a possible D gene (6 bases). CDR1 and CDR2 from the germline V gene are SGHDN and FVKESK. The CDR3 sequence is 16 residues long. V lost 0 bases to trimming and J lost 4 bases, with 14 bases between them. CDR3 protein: CASSQDYPGEPDTQYF. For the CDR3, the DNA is TGTGCCAGCAGCCAAGATTACCCGGGGGAGCCAGATACGCAGTATTTT.

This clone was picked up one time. DNA for the CDR3: TGTGCCATCAGTGGACAGGGCGTAAACACCGGGGAGCTGTTTTTT. It yields the protein CAISGQGVNTGELFF. The chain joins TRBV10-3 to TRBJ2-2, with TRBD1 identical over 7 bases. The V gene's germline CDR1 is ENHRY and CDR2 SYGVKD. The trim removed 4 bases at V and 2 bases at J, leaving 4 bases unmatched. The CDR3 sequence is 15 residues long.

CDR3 DNA sequence: TGCGCCAGCAGCCCCCGGACTAGCGGGCCCACCTACGAGCAGTACTTC. This gives the protein CASSPRTSGPTYEQYF. This rearrangement joins TRBV5-1 to TRBJ2-7; TRBD2 matches 11 bases. This CDR3 has 16 amino acids. The V segment lost 4 bases and the J segment 2 bases; nucleotides outside the gene matches: 8. The germline V gene has CDR1 SGHRS and CDR2 YFSETQ.

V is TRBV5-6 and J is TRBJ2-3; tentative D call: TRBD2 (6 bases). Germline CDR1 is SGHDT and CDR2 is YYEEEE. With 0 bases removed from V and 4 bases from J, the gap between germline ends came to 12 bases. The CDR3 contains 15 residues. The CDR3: CASSLAPTGADTQYF. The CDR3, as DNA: TGTGCCAGCAGCTTGGCCCCAACGGGGGCAGATACGCAGTATTTT.

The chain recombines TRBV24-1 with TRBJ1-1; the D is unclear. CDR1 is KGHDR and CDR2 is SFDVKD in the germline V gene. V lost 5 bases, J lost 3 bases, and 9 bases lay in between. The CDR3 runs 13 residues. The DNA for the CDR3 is TGTGCCACCAGTGGAGGTGGTGACACTGAAGCTTTCTTT. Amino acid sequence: CATSGGGDTEAFF.

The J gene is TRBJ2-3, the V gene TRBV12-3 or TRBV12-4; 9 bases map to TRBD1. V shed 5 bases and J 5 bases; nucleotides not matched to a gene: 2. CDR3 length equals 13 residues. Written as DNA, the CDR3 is TGTGCCAGCAGTCCGGGACAGGGAGATACGCAGTATTTT. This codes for CASSPGQGDTQYF.

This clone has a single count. CDR3 sequence (DNA): TGTGCCAGCAGTGACCTCTTACAGGTAATGAACACTGAAGCTTTCTTT. Protein: CASSDLLQVMNTEAFF. This chain uses TRBV6-1 with TRBJ1-1, with D possibly matching TRBD1 (5 bases). Germline lookup yields CDR1 MNHNS and CDR2 SASEGT. The germline V and J ends were trimmed by 3 bases and 0 bases, with 14 bases remaining between them. The CDR3 length is 16 residues.

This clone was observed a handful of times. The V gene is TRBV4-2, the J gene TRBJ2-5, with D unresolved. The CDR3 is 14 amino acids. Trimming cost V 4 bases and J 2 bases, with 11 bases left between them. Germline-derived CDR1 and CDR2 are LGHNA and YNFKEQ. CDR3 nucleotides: TGTGCCAGCAGCCCAAGTCGAGGACAAGAGACCCAGTACTTC. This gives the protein CASSPSRGQETQYF.

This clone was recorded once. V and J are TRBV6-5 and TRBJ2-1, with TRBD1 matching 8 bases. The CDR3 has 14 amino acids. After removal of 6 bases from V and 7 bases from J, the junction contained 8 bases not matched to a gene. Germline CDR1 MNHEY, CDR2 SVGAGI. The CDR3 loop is CASSSDRGMNEQFF. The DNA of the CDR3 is TGTGCCAGCAGCTCCGACAGGGGAATGAATGAGCAGTTCTTC.

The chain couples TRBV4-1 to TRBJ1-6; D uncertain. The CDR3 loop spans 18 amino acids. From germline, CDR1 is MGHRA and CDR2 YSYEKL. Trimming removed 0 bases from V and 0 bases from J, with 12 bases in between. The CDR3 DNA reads TGCGCCAGCAGCCAAGAATTAGGAGTTAGCTCCTATAATTCACCCCTCCACTTT. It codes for CASSQELGVSSYNSPLHF.

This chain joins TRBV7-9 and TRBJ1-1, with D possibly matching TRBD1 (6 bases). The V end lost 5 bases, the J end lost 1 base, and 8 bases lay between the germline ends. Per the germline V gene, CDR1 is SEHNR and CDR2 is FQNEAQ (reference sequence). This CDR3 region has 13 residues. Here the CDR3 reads CASSPRGNTEAFF. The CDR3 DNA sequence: TGTGCCAGCAGCCCCAGGGGGAACACTGAAGCTTTCTTT.